This TCR beta chain comes out of a study of T cells in Graves' hyperthyroidism and ophthalmopathy. In its sample, this clonotype was seen many times. The TCR beta CDR3 regions underwent amplification using RNA transcripts as the source. HTBI primers were used for first-round RT-PCR of the TCR CDR3. TCRdb reprocessed the multiplex PCR reads with MiXCR, giving one entry per CDR3 protein. The sample shows tens of thousands of distinct CDR3 sequences, less than 50% of them seen only once. Ophthalmopathy patients showed a Clinical Activity Score of at least 3, NOSPECS grade of at least 4 and duration under 3 months. Diagnoses were made from clinical symptoms, serum measures (thyroxine and TRAb), thyroid ultrasound and orbital computed tomography. Each 10 ml fresh peripheral blood draw supplied the PBMCs. Trimming shortened V by 0 bases and J by 2 bases, and 9 bases separated the two germline ends. CDR3 length equals 14 residues. CDR1 SGHDT and CDR2 YYEEEE come from the germline V gene.

The receptor was derived from a woman in her fifties or sixties with Graves' ophthalmopathy. Specimen: blood. The rearrangement joins TRBV5-6 to TRBJ2-7; a weak D match, TRBD1 (5 bases). CDR3 sequence (DNA): TGTGCCAGCAGCTTGGGGACACTCACCTACGAGCAGTACTTC. Translating gives CASSLGTLTYEQYF.